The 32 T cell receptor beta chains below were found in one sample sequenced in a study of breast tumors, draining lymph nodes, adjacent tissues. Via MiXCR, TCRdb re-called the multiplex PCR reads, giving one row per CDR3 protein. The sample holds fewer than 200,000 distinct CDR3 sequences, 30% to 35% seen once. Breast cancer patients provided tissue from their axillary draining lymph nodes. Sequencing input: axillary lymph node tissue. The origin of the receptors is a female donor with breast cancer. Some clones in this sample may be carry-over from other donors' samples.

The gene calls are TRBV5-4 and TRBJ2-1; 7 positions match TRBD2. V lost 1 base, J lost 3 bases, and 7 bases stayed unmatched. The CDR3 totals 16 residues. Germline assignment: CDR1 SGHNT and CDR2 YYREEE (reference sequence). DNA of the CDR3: TGTGCCAGCAGCTTGATGTTGCCGGGGGGCTACAATGAGCAGTTCTTC. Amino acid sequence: CASSLMLPGGYNEQFF.

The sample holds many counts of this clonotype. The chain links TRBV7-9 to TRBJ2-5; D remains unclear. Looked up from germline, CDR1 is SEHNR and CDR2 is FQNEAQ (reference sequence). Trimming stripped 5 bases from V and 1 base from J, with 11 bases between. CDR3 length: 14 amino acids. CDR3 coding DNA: TGTGCCAGCAGCCAGATTAACTCCCAAGAGACCCAGTACTTC. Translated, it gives CASSQINSQETQYF.

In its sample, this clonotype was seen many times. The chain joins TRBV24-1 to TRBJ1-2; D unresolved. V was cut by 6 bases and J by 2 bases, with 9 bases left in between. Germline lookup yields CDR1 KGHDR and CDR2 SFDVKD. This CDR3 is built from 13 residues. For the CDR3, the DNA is TGTGCCACCAGTCAAACGGGGAACTATGGCTACACCTTC. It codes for CATSQTGNYGYTF.

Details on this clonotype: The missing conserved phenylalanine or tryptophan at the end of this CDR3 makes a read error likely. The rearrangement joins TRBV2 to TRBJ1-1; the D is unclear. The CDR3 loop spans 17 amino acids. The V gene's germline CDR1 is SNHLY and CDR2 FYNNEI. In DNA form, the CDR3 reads TGTGCCAGCAGAGAAGGGCGGGGAACAAGAATGAACACTGAAGCTTTCCTT. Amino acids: CASREGRGTRMNTEAFL.

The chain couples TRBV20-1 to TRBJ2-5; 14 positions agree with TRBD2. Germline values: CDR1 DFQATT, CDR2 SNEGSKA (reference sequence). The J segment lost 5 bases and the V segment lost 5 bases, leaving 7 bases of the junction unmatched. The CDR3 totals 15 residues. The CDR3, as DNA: TGCAGTGCTGAGACTAGCGGGAGGGCCGGGGAGACCCAGTACTTC. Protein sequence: CSAETSGRAGETQYF.

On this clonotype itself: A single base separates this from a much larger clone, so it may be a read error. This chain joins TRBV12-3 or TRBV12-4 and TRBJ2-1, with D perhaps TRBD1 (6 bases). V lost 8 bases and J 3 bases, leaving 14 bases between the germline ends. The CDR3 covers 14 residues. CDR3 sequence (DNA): TGTGCCAGCGGTTCAGGGGTTAACTACAATGAGCAGTTCTTC. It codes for CASGSGVNYNEQFF.

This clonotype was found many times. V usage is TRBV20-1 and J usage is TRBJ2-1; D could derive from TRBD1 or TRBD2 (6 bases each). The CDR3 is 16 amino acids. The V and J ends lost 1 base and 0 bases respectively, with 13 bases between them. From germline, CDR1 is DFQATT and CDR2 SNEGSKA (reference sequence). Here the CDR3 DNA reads TGCAGTGCTAGAGTGGGGGGCGCCCTCTCCTACAATGAGCAGTTCTTC. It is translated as CSARVGGALSYNEQFF.

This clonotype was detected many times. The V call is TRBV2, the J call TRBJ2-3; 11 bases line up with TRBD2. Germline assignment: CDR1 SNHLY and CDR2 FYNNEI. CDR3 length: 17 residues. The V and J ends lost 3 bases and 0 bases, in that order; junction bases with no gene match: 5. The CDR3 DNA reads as TGTGCCAGCAGTGATAGCGGGGGGGTGTCTAGCACAGATACGCAGTATTTT. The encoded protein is CASSDSGGVSSTDTQYF.

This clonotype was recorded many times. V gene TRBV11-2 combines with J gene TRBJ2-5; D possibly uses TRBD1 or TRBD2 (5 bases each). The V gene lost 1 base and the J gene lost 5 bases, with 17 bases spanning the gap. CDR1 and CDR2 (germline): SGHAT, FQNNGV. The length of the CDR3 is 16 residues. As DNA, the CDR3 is TGTGCCAGCAGCTTAGTCACGGGGCTAGTTGGTGAGACCCAGTACTTC. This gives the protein CASSLVTGLVGETQYF.

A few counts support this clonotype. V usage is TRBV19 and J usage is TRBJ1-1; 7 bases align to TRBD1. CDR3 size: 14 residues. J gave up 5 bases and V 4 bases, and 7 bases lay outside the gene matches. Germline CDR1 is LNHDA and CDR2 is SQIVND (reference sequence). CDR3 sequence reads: CASSTRQGRTEAFF. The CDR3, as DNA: TGTGCCAGTAGTACCCGACAGGGACGAACTGAAGCTTTCTTT.

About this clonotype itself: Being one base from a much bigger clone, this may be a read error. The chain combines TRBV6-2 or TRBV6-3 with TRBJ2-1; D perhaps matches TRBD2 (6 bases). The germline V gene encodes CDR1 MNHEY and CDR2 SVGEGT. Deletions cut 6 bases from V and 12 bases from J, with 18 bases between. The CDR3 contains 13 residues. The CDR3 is CASRGGRDSPQFF. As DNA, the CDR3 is TGTGCCAGCAGAGGAGGTCGGGACTCACCGCAGTTCTTC.

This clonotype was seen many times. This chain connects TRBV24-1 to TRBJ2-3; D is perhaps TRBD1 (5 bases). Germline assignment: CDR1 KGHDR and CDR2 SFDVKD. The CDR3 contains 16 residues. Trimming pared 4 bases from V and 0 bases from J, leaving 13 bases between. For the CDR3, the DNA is TGTGCCACCAGTGACGCGACAGTTTTGAGCACAGATACGCAGTATTTT. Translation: CATSDATVLSTDTQYF.

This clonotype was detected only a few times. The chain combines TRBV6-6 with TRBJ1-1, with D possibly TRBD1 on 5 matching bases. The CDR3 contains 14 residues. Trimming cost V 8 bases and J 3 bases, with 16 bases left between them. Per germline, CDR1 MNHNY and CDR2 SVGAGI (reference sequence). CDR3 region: CASLRGTGYTEAFF. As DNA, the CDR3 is TGTGCCAGCTTAAGGGGCACCGGTTACACTGAAGCTTTCTTT.

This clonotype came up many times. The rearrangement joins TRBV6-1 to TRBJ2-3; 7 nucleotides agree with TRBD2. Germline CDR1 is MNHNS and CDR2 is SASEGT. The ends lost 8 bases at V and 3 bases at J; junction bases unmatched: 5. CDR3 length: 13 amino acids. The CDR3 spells CASREVRTDTQYF. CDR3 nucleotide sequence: TGTGCCAGCCGGGAGGTCAGAACAGATACGCAGTATTTT.

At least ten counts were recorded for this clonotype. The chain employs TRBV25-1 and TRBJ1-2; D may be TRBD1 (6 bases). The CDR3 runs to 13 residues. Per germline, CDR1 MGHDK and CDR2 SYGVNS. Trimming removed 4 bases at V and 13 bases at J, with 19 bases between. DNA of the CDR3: TGTGCCAGCAGTGGTTGGGGGGCGTGGTGGGTCACCTTC. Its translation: CASSGWGAWWVTF.

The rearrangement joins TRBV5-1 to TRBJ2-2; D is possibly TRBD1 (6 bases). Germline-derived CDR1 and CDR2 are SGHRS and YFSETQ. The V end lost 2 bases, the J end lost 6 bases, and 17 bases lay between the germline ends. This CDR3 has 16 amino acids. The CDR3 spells CASSLSGQISPGELFF. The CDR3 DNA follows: TGCGCCAGCAGCTTATCTGGACAGATTTCCCCCGGGGAGCTGTTTTTT.

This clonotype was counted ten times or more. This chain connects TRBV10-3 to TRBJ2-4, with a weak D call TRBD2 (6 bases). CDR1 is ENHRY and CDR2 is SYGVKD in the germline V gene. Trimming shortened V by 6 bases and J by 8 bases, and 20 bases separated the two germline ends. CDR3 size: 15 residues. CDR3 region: CAISAGPTERDIQYF. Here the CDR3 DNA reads TGTGCCATCAGCGCGGGACCCACGGAGCGTGACATTCAGTACTTC.

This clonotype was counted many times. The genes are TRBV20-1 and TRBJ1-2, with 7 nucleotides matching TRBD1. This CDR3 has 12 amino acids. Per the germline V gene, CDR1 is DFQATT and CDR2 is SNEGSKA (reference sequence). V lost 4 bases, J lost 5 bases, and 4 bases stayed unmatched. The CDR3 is CSAKDRSYGYTF. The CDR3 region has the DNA TGCAGTGCTAAGGACAGGAGTTATGGCTACACCTTC.

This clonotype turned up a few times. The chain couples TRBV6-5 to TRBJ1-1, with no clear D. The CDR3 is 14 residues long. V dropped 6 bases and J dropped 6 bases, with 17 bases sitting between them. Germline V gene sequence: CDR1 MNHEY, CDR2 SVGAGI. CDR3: CASRTNQEGAEAFF. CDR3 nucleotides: TGTGCCAGCAGAACGAACCAGGAAGGCGCTGAAGCTTTCTTT.

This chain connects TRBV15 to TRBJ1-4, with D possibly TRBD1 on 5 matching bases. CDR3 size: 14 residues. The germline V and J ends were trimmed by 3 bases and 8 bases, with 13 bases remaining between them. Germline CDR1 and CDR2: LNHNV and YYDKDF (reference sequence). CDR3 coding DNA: TGTGCCACCAGCAGTTCGGGGGGGGTGGAAAAACTGTTTTTT. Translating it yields CATSSSGGVEKLFF.

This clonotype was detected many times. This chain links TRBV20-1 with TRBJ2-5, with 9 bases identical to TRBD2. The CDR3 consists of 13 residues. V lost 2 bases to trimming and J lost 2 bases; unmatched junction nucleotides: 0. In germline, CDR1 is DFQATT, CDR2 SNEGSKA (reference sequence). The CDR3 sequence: CSARLAGQETQYF. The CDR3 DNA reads TGCAGTGCTAGACTAGCGGGGCAAGAGACCCAGTACTTC.

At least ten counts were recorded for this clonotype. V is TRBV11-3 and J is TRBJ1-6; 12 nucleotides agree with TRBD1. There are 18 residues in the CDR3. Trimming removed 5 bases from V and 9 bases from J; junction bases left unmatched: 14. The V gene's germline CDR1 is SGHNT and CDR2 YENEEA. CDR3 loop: CASSPPGTGGWRGSPLHF. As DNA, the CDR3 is TGTGCCAGCAGCCCCCCCGGGACAGGGGGCTGGCGGGGTTCACCCCTCCACTTT.

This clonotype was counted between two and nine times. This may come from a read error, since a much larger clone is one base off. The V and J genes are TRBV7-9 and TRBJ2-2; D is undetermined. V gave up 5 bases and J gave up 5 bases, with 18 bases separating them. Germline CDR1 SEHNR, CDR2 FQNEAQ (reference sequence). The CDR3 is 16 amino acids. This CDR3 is CASSRPARVGTGELFF. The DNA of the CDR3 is TGTGCCAGCAGCCGACCAGCGAGAGTGGGAACCGGGGAGCTGTTTTTT.

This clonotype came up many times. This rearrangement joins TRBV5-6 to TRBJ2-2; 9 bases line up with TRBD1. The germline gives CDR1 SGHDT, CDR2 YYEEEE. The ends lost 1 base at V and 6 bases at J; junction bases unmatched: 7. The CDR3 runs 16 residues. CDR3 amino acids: CASSLSRDRVPGELFF. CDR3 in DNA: TGTGCCAGCAGCTTGAGCCGGGACAGGGTGCCCGGGGAGCTGTTTTTT.

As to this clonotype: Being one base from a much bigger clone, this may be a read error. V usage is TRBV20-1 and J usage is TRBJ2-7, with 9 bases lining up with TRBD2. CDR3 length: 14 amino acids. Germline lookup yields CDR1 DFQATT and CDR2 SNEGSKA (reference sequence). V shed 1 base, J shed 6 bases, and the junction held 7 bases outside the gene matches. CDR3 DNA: TGCAGTGCTAGAGTTGCGGGGGGGCCGACCGAGCAGTACTTC. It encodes CSARVAGGPTEQYF.

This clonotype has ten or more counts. The CDR3 reads CSARFQRQRNTEAFF. CDR3 DNA: TGCAGTGCTAGATTTCAGCGGCAGAGAAACACTGAAGCTTTCTTT. This rearrangement joins TRBV20-1 to TRBJ1-1; D gene uncertain. Germline values: CDR1 DFQATT, CDR2 SNEGSKA (reference sequence). The CDR3 totals 15 residues. V shed 2 bases and J shed 2 bases, with 15 bases lying between them.

This chain's CDR3 is CSASSSPGATEAFF. The DNA of the CDR3 is TGCAGTGCTAGTTCCTCCCCTGGGGCCACTGAAGCTTTCTTT. V usage is TRBV20-1 and J usage is TRBJ1-1; possible D gene TRBD1, 5 bases. Germline V gene data show CDR1 as DFQATT and CDR2 as SNEGSKA (reference sequence). Trimming cost V 3 bases and J 4 bases, with 15 bases left between them. This CDR3 contains 14 residues.

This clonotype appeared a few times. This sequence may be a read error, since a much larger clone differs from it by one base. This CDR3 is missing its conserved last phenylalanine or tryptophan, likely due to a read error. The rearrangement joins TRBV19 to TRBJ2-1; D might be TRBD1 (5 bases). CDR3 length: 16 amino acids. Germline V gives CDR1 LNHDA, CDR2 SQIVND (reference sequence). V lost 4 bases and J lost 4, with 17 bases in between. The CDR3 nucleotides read TGTGCCAGTAGTAACCCTAGGGGTCGAGAGTACAATGAGCAGTTCTCC. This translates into CASSNPRGREYNEQFS.

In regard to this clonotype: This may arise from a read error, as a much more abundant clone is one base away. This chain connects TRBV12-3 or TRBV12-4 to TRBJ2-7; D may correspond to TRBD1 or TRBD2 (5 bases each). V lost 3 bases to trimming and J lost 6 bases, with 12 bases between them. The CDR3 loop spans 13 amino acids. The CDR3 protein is CASSFVGEAEQYF. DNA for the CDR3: TGTGCCAGCAGTTTCGTGGGGGAAGCCGAGCAGTACTTC.

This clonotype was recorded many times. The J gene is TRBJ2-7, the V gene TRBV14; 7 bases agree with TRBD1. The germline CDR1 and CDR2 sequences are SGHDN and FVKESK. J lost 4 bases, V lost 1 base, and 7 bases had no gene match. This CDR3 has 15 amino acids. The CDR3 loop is CASSQVSGGRYEQYF. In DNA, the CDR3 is TGTGCCAGCAGCCAAGTCTCAGGGGGAAGATACGAGCAGTACTTC.

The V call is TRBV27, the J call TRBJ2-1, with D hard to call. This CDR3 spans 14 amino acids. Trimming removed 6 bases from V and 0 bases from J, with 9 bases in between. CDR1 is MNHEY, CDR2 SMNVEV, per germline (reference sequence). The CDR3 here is CASRPAYSYNEQFF. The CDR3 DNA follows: TGTGCCAGCAGGCCTGCGTACTCCTACAATGAGCAGTTCTTC.

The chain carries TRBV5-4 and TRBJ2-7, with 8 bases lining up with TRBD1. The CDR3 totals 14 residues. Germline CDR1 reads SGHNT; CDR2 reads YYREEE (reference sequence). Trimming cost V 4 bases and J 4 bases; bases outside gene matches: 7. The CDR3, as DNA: TGTGCCAGCAGCCCCAGGACAGGGCTTTACGAGCAGTACTTC. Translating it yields CASSPRTGLYEQYF.